This T cell receptor beta chain was sequenced for a study of OX40 agonist ivuxolimab in advanced cancers. General study points: At 0.1 to 3.0 mg/kg and by week 6, clonal expansion occurred in CD4+ and CD8+ blood T cells.

Germline CDR1 MNHNS, CDR2 SASEGT. This CDR3 is 15 amino acids long. The J segment lost 0 bases and the V segment lost 6 bases, leaving 3 bases of the junction unmatched. The repertoire was sequenced with immunoSEQ multiplex PCR; TCRdb's copy has only in-frame clones and lacks some. The sample carries more than 85,000 clones, 91% recorded once. In regard to this clone: The antigen remains unidentified.

The specimen comprised CD4+ or CD8+ T cells sorted from blood, sampled in a trial of the OX40 agonist ivuxolimab. The J gene is TRBJ2-4, the V gene TRBV6-1, with TRBD1 matching 9 bases. The clonotype was recovered from an adult with an advanced solid tumor such as melanoma, head and neck, liver or kidney cancer. For the CDR3, the DNA is TGTGCCAGCAGCGGACAGGGGAGAGCCAAAAACATTCAGTACTTC. Translated, it gives CASSGQGRAKNIQYF.